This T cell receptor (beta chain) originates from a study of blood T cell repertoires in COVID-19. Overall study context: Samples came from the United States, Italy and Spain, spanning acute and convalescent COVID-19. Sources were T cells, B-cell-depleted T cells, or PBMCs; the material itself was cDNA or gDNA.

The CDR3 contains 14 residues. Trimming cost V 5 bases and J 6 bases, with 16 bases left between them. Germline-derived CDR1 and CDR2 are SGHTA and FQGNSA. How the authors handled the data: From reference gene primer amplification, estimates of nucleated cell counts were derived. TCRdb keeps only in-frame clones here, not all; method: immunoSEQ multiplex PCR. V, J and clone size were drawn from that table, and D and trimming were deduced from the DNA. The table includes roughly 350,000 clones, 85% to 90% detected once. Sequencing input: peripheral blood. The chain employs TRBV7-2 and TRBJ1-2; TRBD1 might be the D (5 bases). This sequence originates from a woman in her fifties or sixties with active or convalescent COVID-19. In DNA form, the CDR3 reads TGTGCCAGCAGCCCGGGGCGGGGGTGGAATGGCTACACCTTC. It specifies CASSPGRGWNGYTF.